This TCR beta chain was obtained from a study of blood T cell repertoires in COVID-19. The wider study: COVID-19 samples from acute and convalescent phases originated in the United States, Italy and Spain.

TCRdb's copy holds only in-frame clones and misses some; the assay was immunoSEQ multiplex PCR. The table has 50,000 to 65,000 clones, around four fifths seen once; the top ten hold just under 6.5%. The V and J ends lost 9 bases and 4 bases respectively, with 19 bases between them. CDR1 is LNHDA and CDR2 is SQIVND in the germline V gene (reference sequence). CDR3 length: 15 amino acids. The sequence came from a human donor in a cohort sampled during active COVID-19. The chain carries TRBV19 and TRBJ2-1, with TRBD1 as a possible D gene (6 bases). The sample taken for sequencing was peripheral blood. The CDR3 nucleotides are TGTGCCAGCCGCAGGGGTTTAAACGCTTACAATGAGCAGTTCTTC. The encoded protein is CASRRGLNAYNEQFF.